Following are 3 T cell receptor beta chains from one sample sequenced in a study of cytomegalovirus exposure and HLA in healthy donors. PCR was performed using 60 Vbeta and 13 Jbeta primers. Profiling relied on immunoSEQ multiplex PCR, and the TCRdb table lists in-frame clones only, not all of them. The sample lists around 150,000 clones; about 80% were seen once. Sequencing input: PBMCs. The receptors were gathered from a woman in her 50s in good health and CMV-seropositive.

This clone appeared once. The chain carries TRBV7-3 and TRBJ1-1; 9 bases align to TRBD1. CDR3 length equals 14 residues. Germline CDR1 and CDR2: SGHTA and FQGTGA. The V segment lost 6 bases and the J segment 5 bases; nucleotides outside the gene matches: 7. The CDR3, as DNA: TGTGCCAGCAGGGAGGGGGGACAGGGAACTGAAGCTTTCTTT. It encodes CASREGGQGTEAFF.

The chain is built from TRBV19 and TRBJ1-1; D may be TRBD1 (5 bases). V was pared by 3 bases and J by 4 bases, with 12 bases between. The CDR3 is made up of 14 amino acids. Germline CDR1 LNHDA, CDR2 SQIVND (reference sequence). The CDR3: CASSMGRVGTEAFF. In nucleotides, the CDR3 is TGTGCCAGTAGTATGGGCAGGGTAGGCACTGAAGCTTTCTTT.

The chain joins TRBV28 to TRBJ1-6, with D possibly matching TRBD1 (6 bases). Germline CDR1 MDHEN, CDR2 SYDVKM. V lost 5 bases and J lost 7, with 18 bases in between. The CDR3 covers 16 residues. CDR3 DNA sequence: TGTGCCAGCAGTCCCCTCTCAGGGGACCTAAATTCACCCCTCCACTTT. This codes for CASSPLSGDLNSPLHF.